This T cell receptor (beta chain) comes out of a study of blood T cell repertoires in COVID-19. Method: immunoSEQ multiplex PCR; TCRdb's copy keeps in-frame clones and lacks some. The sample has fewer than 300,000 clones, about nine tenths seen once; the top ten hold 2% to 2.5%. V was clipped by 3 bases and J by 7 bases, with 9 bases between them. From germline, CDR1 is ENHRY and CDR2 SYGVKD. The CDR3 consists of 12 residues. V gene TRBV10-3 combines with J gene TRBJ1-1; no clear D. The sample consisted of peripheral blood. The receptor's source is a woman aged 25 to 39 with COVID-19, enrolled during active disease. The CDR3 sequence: CAISDRRSEAFF. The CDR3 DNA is TGTGCCATCAGTGATCGGAGGAGTGAAGCTTTCTTT.